The present T cell receptor beta chain was sequenced within a study of T cell responses to AZD1222 COVID-19 vaccine. Study-wide points: Donors in the cohort were predominantly white British and more often female, and clonal diversity was possibly underestimated. Dominant CD4 TCR responses targeted spike regions 160-218 and 743-854.

Produced via immunoSEQ multiplex PCR; TCRdb's table is partial and in-frame only. Here the sample spans tens of thousands of clones, approximately 90% being singletons. Regarding this clone: Its specificity is unknown.

CDR3 length: 14 residues. The germline gives CDR1 SGHTS, CDR2 YDEGEE. Deletions cut 0 bases from V and 1 base from J, with 7 bases between. This clonotype originated in an adult who received the AZD1222 COVID-19 vaccine. V and J are TRBV5-8 and TRBJ1-1; D unresolved. The sample here was peripheral blood, taken 28 days after the second AZD1222 dose. CDR3 bases: TGTGCCAGCAGCTTGGTAAGGGCGAACACTGAAGCTTTCTTT. Its protein is CASSLVRANTEAFF.